This T cell receptor (beta chain) is from a study of shared clonotypes between healthy human individuals. Study in general: The composition of the donors was a couple of women and a few men aged 18 to 49. Overall study results and limits: In several donors, around 5% of naive CD4 clonotypes appeared in common. Generation of non-shared clonotypes was less probable than generation of clonotypes shared by all four donors.

CD45RO-negative cells were positively selected for CCR7, leaving out terminally differentiated effector memory CD45RA+ cells. It was at deep level that the assay was run. Profiling relied on immunoSEQ multiplex PCR, and the TCRdb table lists in-frame clones only, not all of them. The sample contains about 2 million clones, about 95% of which appear only once. Points on this clone: Its antigen is as yet unknown.

This CDR3 has 16 amino acids. Germline V gives CDR1 MNHEY, CDR2 SMNVEV (reference sequence). Trimming shortened V by 8 bases and J by 4 bases, and 24 bases separated the two germline ends. Sequenced: naive CD8+ T cells sorted from blood. The chain carries TRBV27 and TRBJ2-7; a possible D gene is TRBD1 (5 bases). The source is a man in his late teens or twenties in good health. The CDR3 here is CASRSGAGYGRYEQYF. The CDR3 region has the DNA TGTGCCAGCCGAAGTGGAGCAGGGTACGGCCGATACGAGCAGTACTTC.